These 29 T cell receptor beta chains share one sample of origin, sequenced in a study of vaccination effects on CD4 cells after COVID-19. Their antigens are not known. Before any sequencing was done, the ViraFEST assay used viral peptide pools to expand antigen-specific CD4+ T cells. CD4+ T cells were isolated after about nine days of culture. Vaccine recipients lacked prior SARS-CoV-2 infection and had negative nucleocapsid antibodies. Clones were read by immunoSEQ multiplex PCR, and TCRdb kept only the in-frame ones, dropping some. Altogether about 20,000 clones are present, around 72% being singletons, with the ten largest covering 9.1%. The sample consisted of CD4+ T cells from PBMCs cultured with HCoV-NL63 spike peptides, taken before COVID-19 vaccination. Source of these receptors: a human donor who received a COVID-19 vaccine.

This clone was counted only a few times. The chain links TRBV7-9 to TRBJ1-3; no clear D. The CDR3 consists of 14 residues. Germline-derived CDR1 and CDR2 are SEHNR and FQNEAQ (reference sequence). The V gene lost 4 bases and the J gene lost 0 bases, with 7 bases spanning the gap. The CDR3 nucleotides are TGTGCCAGCAGCTCCGGGCCCTCTGGAAACACCATATATTTT. Protein: CASSSGPSGNTIYF.

The chain uses TRBV6-5 and TRBJ1-5; TRBD1 matches 7 bases. V dropped 5 bases and J dropped 4; count of bases not matched to a gene: 5. Germline CDR1 reads MNHEY; CDR2 reads SVGAGI. CDR3 length: 14 residues. CDR3 DNA: TGTGCCAGCAGTCTGGGACAGAAGAATCAGCCCCAGCATTTT. The encoded protein is CASSLGQKNQPQHF.

The gene calls are TRBV7-9 and TRBJ2-7, with D hard to call. Between the trimmed V and J ends, which lost 5 bases and 5 bases, there was a span of 22 bases. CDR3 size: 16 residues. Germline assignment: CDR1 SEHNR and CDR2 FQNEAQ (reference sequence). The DNA for the CDR3 is TGTGCCAGCAGCCCTCATCCACGACTCGGCGGAAACGAGCAGTACTTC. This encodes CASSPHPRLGGNEQYF.

V is TRBV14 and J is TRBJ1-2; no clear D. From germline, CDR1 is SGHDN and CDR2 FVKESK. The ends were cut back, 0 bases at V and 6 bases at J, with 8 bases in the middle. The CDR3 is made up of 13 amino acids. This CDR3 reads CASSQETGDGYTF. The CDR3 nucleotides are TGTGCCAGCAGCCAAGAAACCGGGGATGGCTACACCTTC.

This CDR3 is CASSYRGKSNQPQHF. Here the CDR3 DNA reads TGTGCCAGCAGTTACCGGGGGAAGAGCAATCAGCCCCAGCATTTT. This chain connects TRBV6-5 to TRBJ1-5, with D perhaps matching TRBD1 (5 bases). CDR1 and CDR2 from the germline V gene are MNHEY and SVGAGI. This CDR3 has 15 amino acids. V was pared by 2 bases and J by 1 base, with 9 bases between.

This rearrangement joins TRBV7-6 to TRBJ1-5; D is ambiguous. Germline loops: CDR1 SGHVS, CDR2 FNYEAQ. V lost 4 bases to trimming and J lost 0 bases, with 13 bases between them. CDR3 length: 16 residues. The CDR3 region is CASSSREDVSNQPQHF. Written as DNA, the CDR3 is TGTGCCAGCAGCTCACGAGAGGATGTTAGCAATCAGCCCCAGCATTTT. The full variable domain, in which reference TRBV7-6 and TRBJ1-5 provide the parts outside the CDR3, is GAGVSQSPRYKVTKRGQDVALRCDPISGHVSLYWYRQALGQGPEFLTYFNYEAQQDKSGLPNDRFSAERPEGSISTLTIQRTEQRDSAMYRCASSSREDVSNQPQHFGDGTRLSIL.

The chain employs TRBV5-5 and TRBJ1-5; D ambiguous. Trimming took 6 bases from V and 0 from J, leaving 13 bases between them. The CDR3 is 15 residues long. Germline values: CDR1 SGHKS, CDR2 YYEKEE (reference sequence). CDR3 in amino acids: CASNSLGDSNQPQHF. CDR3 nucleotides: TGTGCCAGCAATTCACTAGGAGATAGCAATCAGCCCCAGCATTTT. Supplemented by reference TRBV5-5 and TRBJ1-5, the full variable domain reads DAGVTQSPTHLIKTRGQQVTLRCSPISGHKSVSWYQQVLGQGPQFIFQYYEKEERGRGNFPDRFSARQFPNYSSELNVNALLLGDSALYLCASNSLGDSNQPQHFGDGTRLSIL.

V is TRBV16 and J is TRBJ1-2; D unclear. Deletions cut 2 bases from V and 4 bases from J, with 5 bases between. The germline V gene has CDR1 KGHSY and CDR2 FQNENV. The CDR3 has 12 residues. The DNA for the CDR3 is TGTGCCAGCAGCCAAAGGACCTATGGCTACACCTTC. It encodes CASSQRTYGYTF. Complete variable domain (other parts from reference TRBV16 and TRBJ1-2): GEEVAQTPKHLVRGEGQKAKLYCAPIKGHSYVFWYQQVLKNEFKFLISFQNENVFDETGMPKERFSAKCLPNSPCSLEIQATKLEDSAVYFCASSQRTYGYTFGSGTRLTVV.

This sequence joins TRBV7-2 and TRBJ2-1, with a tentative D call TRBD2 (6 bases). The V gene lost 5 bases and the J gene lost 9 bases, with 11 bases spanning the gap. Germline V CDR1 and CDR2: SGHTA, FQGNSA. This CDR3 is built from 12 residues. Written as DNA, the CDR3 is TGTGCCAGCAGCCCTACTAGCAGTGAGCAGTTCTTC. It specifies CASSPTSSEQFF.

Only one count was recorded for this clone. The CDR3 here is CATEDSGGYNEQFF. DNA of the CDR3: TGTGCCACCGAGGATAGCGGGGGTTACAATGAGCAGTTCTTC. The chain combines TRBV24-1 with TRBJ2-1; 9 bases align to TRBD2. The trim removed 9 bases at V and 4 bases at J, leaving 6 bases unmatched. In germline, CDR1 is KGHDR, CDR2 SFDVKD. The length of the CDR3 is 14 residues.

The chain uses TRBV18 and TRBJ2-2, with TRBD1 matching over 8 bases. V was clipped by 2 bases and J by 4 bases; unmatched bases: 6. CDR1 is KGHSH, CDR2 LQKENI, per germline. The CDR3 has 16 residues. DNA for the CDR3: TGTGCCAGCTCACCAGACAGGGGCTTCACCACCGGGGAGCTGTTTTTT. This translates into CASSPDRGFTTGELFF.

The chain links TRBV30 to TRBJ2-2, with unresolved D. The CDR3 is made up of 13 amino acids. Germline CDR1 is GTSNPN and CDR2 is SVGIG (reference sequence). V gave up 4 bases and J gave up 4 bases, with 10 bases separating them. The CDR3 region is CAWNRVGTGELFF. The DNA of the CDR3 is TGTGCCTGGAATAGAGTCGGCACCGGGGAGCTGTTTTTT.

The DNA for the CDR3 is TGCGCCAGCAGCCAAGGACAGGGGGCGGTTTCACCCCTCCACTTT. As protein: CASSQGQGAVSPLHF. The chain employs TRBV4-1 and TRBJ1-6; TRBD1 aligns across 10 bases. This CDR3 comprises 15 residues. CDR1 MGHRA and CDR2 YSYEKL come from the germline V gene. The V gene end was trimmed by 1 base and the J gene end by 9 bases; junction bases not matched to a gene: 3.

This clone turned up a few times. DNA for the CDR3: TGTGCCAGCAGCAAAGAGAGACTAGCGGCGACTATTAGCTCCTACAATGAGCAGTTCTTC. Translation: CASSKERLAATISSYNEQFF. The V and J genes are TRBV21-1 and TRBJ2-1; the D call of TRBD2 is as the table states it, not checked on the DNA. TRBV21-1 is given as a pseudogene. CDR3 size: 20 residues.

This clone was seen only a few times. The rearrangement links TRBV5-1 to TRBJ2-2, with D perhaps being TRBD1 or TRBD2 (5 bases each). The CDR3 contains 16 residues. Germline V CDR1 and CDR2: SGHRS, YFSETQ. V shed 4 bases and J shed 6 bases, with 19 bases lying between them. Here the CDR3 reads CASSTSGTFGAGELFF. Here the CDR3 DNA reads TGCGCCAGCAGCACATCCGGGACCTTCGGGGCCGGGGAGCTGTTTTTT.

This clone was detected only a few times. The chain joins TRBV25-1 to TRBJ2-1; D unresolved. The CDR3 is made up of 14 amino acids. Germline CDR1 and CDR2: MGHDK and SYGVNS. V was clipped by 2 bases and J by 5 bases, with 10 bases between them. For the CDR3, the DNA is TGTGCCAGCAGTGAACCGGACGAGAACAATGAGCAGTTCTTC. Its protein product is CASSEPDENNEQFF.

The chain employs TRBV2 and TRBJ1-3; D gene unclear. Germline V gene data show CDR1 as SNHLY and CDR2 as FYNNEI. Trimming stripped 5 bases from V and 0 bases from J, with 8 bases between. The CDR3 covers 14 residues. CDR3 in DNA: TGTGCCAGCAGTCCGGTCGTCTCTGGAAACACCATATATTTT. Its protein product is CASSPVVSGNTIYF.

The rearrangement uses TRBV14 and TRBJ2-5, with D tentatively TRBD1 (6 bases). The CDR3 is made up of 13 amino acids. CDR1 and CDR2 from the germline V gene are SGHDN and FVKESK. Trimming took off 4 bases at V and 7 bases at J, with 13 bases between the two ends. CDR3 sequence reads: CASSPAGVGTQYF. Written as DNA, the CDR3 is TGTGCCAGCAGCCCGGCAGGGGTCGGGACCCAGTACTTC.

The chain couples TRBV28 to TRBJ1-4; tentatively, D is TRBD1 (5 bases). V was pared by 6 bases and J by 0 bases, with 8 bases between. The CDR3 length is 14 residues. CDR1 is MDHEN, CDR2 SYDVKM, per germline. CDR3 coding DNA: TGTGCCAGCAGAGGGGCAGCAACTAATGAAAAACTGTTTTTT. It specifies CASRGAATNEKLFF.

V gene TRBV25-1 combines with J gene TRBJ1-4, with D unclear. CDR1 and CDR2 from the germline V gene are MGHDK and SYGVNS. The V and J ends lost 8 bases and 1 base respectively, with 11 bases between them. This CDR3 is built from 14 residues. The CDR3 here is CASGEGGTNEKLFF. CDR3 sequence (DNA): TGTGCCAGCGGAGAGGGAGGAACTAATGAAAAACTGTTTTTT.

The chain has TRBV7-9 and TRBJ2-3; D gene unclear. Trimming cost V 3 bases and J 0 bases, with 7 bases left between them. The CDR3 is 14 amino acids. Germline V lookup: CDR1 SEHNR, CDR2 FQNEAQ (reference sequence). The CDR3 DNA sequence: TGTGCCAGCAGCTTCAGTACTAGCACAGATACGCAGTATTTT. Translating it yields CASSFSTSTDTQYF.

V and J are TRBV28 and TRBJ1-2; no reliable D call. The ends were cut back, 9 bases at V and 4 bases at J, with 9 bases in the middle. Germline CDR1 MDHEN, CDR2 SYDVKM. The CDR3 contains 11 residues. Here the CDR3 DNA reads TGTGCCAGTATCAGCATCTATGGCTACACCTTC. It yields the protein CASISIYGYTF.

The CDR3 loop reads CASSSGTTSQETQYF. CDR3 in DNA: TGTGCCAGCAGTTCGGGGACAACCAGCCAAGAGACCCAGTACTTC. The rearrangement links TRBV27 to TRBJ2-5, with D possibly matching TRBD1 (6 bases). V lost 4 bases to trimming and J lost 1 base, with 13 bases between them. The CDR3 totals 15 residues. CDR1 and CDR2 from the germline V gene are MNHEY and SMNVEV (reference sequence).

The chain couples TRBV5-1 to TRBJ2-6, with TRBD1 as a possible D gene (5 bases). There are 16 residues in the CDR3. V shed 4 bases and J shed 0 bases, with 11 bases lying between them. Germline V gene sequence: CDR1 SGHRS, CDR2 YFSETQ. CDR3 sequence: CASSPTVISGANVLTF. The CDR3, as DNA: TGCGCCAGCAGCCCGACAGTCATCTCTGGGGCCAACGTCCTGACTTTC.

The genes are TRBV11-2 and TRBJ2-1, with 13 bases fitting TRBD2. Germline CDR1 reads SGHAT; CDR2 reads FQNNGV. This CDR3 has 15 residues. V trimming: 4 bases; J trimming: 7 bases; junction bases outside the gene matches: 4. The CDR3 is CASSSTLAGGNEQFF. The CDR3 DNA sequence: TGTGCCAGCAGCTCAACACTAGCGGGAGGGAATGAGCAGTTCTTC. The complete variable domain, with remaining parts taken from reference TRBV11-2 and TRBJ2-1, reads EAGVAQSPRYKIIEKRQSVAFWCNPISGHATLYWYQQILGQGPKLLIQFQNNGVVDDSQLPKDRFSAERLKGVDSTLKIQPAKLEDSAVYLCASSSTLAGGNEQFFGPGTRLTVL.

The V gene is TRBV2, the J gene TRBJ2-3; 7 bases fit TRBD1. Germline V lookup: CDR1 SNHLY, CDR2 FYNNEI. The CDR3 has 14 amino acids. Losses at the gene ends were 10 bases for V and 3 bases for J; bases not matched to a gene: 10. The CDR3 loop reads CATKTGQRTDTQYF. The DNA for the CDR3 is TGTGCCACAAAGACGGGACAGCGAACAGATACGCAGTATTTT.

As DNA, the CDR3 is TGTGCCAGCAGTTCTACAGGTAGCAATCAGCCCCAGCATTTT. As protein: CASSSTGSNQPQHF. The chain couples TRBV6-2 or TRBV6-3 to TRBJ1-5, with a weak D call TRBD1 (5 bases). The CDR3 runs 14 residues. V shed 4 bases and J shed 0 bases, with 7 bases lying between them. Germline V gene lookup returns CDR1 MNHEY and CDR2 SVGEGT.

This sequence joins TRBV10-1 and TRBJ2-1, with 9 bases that match TRBD2. The CDR3 is made up of 17 amino acids. The germline V gene has CDR1 WNHNN and CDR2 SYGVQD (reference sequence). Trimming cost V 2 bases and J 4 bases; bases outside gene matches: 9. CDR3 amino acids: CASSETLSGGLYNEQFF. The CDR3 DNA reads as TGCGCCAGCAGTGAGACGCTTAGCGGGGGACTTTACAATGAGCAGTTCTTC.

This chain joins TRBV7-7 and TRBJ2-1, with 8 nucleotides matching TRBD2. V was clipped by 2 bases and J by 7 bases; unmatched bases: 13. This CDR3 is built from 17 residues. Germline CDR1 SSHAT, CDR2 FNYEAQ (reference sequence). The CDR3: CASSLRLGLGGRNEQFF. The CDR3 DNA reads TGTGCCAGCAGCTTAAGGTTGGGACTAGGGGGGCGGAATGAGCAGTTCTTC.